This TCR beta chain was found in a study of PD-1 blockade in classical Hodgkin lymphoma. With regard to this clone: As yet, its antigen is unknown.

The time point is: cycle 4 day 1 (C4D1), after 5 to 7 weeks of nivolumab. There was relapse after autologous stem cell transplantation in every patient, and there was variation in brentuximab vedotin exposure. There are 14 residues in the CDR3. The V and J ends lost 6 bases and 9 bases respectively, with 19 bases between them. Germline CDR1 SGHNT, CDR2 YYREEE (reference sequence). Study-wide results and limits: Patients starting nivolumab under 1 year after ASCT were excluded. Newly diagnosed patients had baseline TCR diversity that was reportedly lower than that of healthy donors. Diversity in CD4+ TCRs, unlike that measured in CD8+ TCRs, had risen significantly by C4D1.

Using immunoSEQ multiplex PCR, the repertoire was profiled, and TCRdb retains in-frame clones only, with some absent. The repertoire includes about 64,000 clones, about 90% of them detected once, and 10% to 13% sits in the top ten. This TCR derives from a human donor with classical Hodgkin lymphoma. The starting material was peripheral blood mononuclear cells (PBMCs), obtained before the fourth cycle of nivolumab. This chain connects TRBV5-4 to TRBJ2-4, with a weak D call TRBD2 (7 bases). The CDR3 loop is CASKKGGPLGIQYF. DNA for the CDR3: TGTGCCAGCAAGAAGGGGGGGCCGCTGGGCATTCAGTACTTC.